The 26 T cell receptor beta chains below were found in one sample sequenced in a study of human T cells and chemical hapten exposure. TCRdb ran MiXCR on the RACE reads and lists one entry per CDR3 protein. Of 180,000 or so distinct CDR3 sequences listed, around 25% are singletons. Sample time point: patch test 3, about 24 weeks after DPC sensitization. Treatment denoted: therapeutic diphenylcyclopropenone sensitization with weekly scalp DPC. Here the sequenced sample was whole blood, taken in connection with sensitization to the hapten diphenylcyclopropenone (DPC). The receptor source for this set is a woman aged 40 to 50 with alopecia areata. Some clones in this sample may be carry-over from other donors' samples.

This clonotype was seen more than once but under ten times. The chain is built from TRBV10-3 and TRBJ2-7; 11 bases line up with TRBD1. Germline lookup yields CDR1 ENHRY and CDR2 SYGVKD. The V gene end was trimmed by 6 bases and the J gene end by 2 bases; junction bases not matched to a gene: 3. The CDR3 totals 14 residues. CDR3 protein: CAIRGQGATYEQYF. The CDR3 DNA reads as TGTGCCATCAGAGGACAGGGGGCAACCTACGAGCAGTACTTC.

The chain combines TRBV20-1 with TRBJ2-5; no definite D call. Germline-derived CDR1 and CDR2 are DFQATT and SNEGSKA (reference sequence). Trimming removed 0 bases at V and 1 base at J, with 9 bases between. CDR3 size: 14 residues. DNA of the CDR3: TGCAGTGCTAGAGATAGGAACTTCCAAGAGACCCAGTACTTC. It specifies CSARDRNFQETQYF.

This sequence joins TRBV12-3 or TRBV12-4 and TRBJ2-7, with D perhaps assigned TRBD1 or TRBD2 (5 bases each). The CDR3 is 13 amino acids. V lost 6 bases, J lost 3 bases, and 12 bases lay in between. The CDR3 DNA reads as TGTGCCAGCAGAAGGGACGGTAACTACGAGCAGTACTTC. Amino acids: CASRRDGNYEQYF.

V usage is TRBV27 and J usage is TRBJ1-1; D is perhaps TRBD1 (5 bases). The germline CDR1 and CDR2 sequences are MNHEY and SMNVEV (reference sequence). V was pared by 2 bases and J by 9 bases, with 19 bases between. This CDR3 has 15 amino acids. CDR3 sequence (DNA): TGTGCCAGCAGTTTACGGGTAGGGGCCGACCTCCAAGCTTTCTTT. Amino acid sequence: CASSLRVGADLQAFF.

The chain recombines TRBV5-6 with TRBJ2-1; 7 bases agree with TRBD2. The CDR3 has 14 amino acids. From germline, CDR1 is SGHDT and CDR2 YYEEEE. Germline trimming cut 6 bases from V and 12 bases from J; bases unmatched to any gene: 15. The CDR3 DNA is TGTGCCAGCAAAGCTTCCCTGTCGGGGGGTTCGCAGTTCTTC. It specifies CASKASLSGGSQFF.

Only a few counts were recorded for this clonotype. The rearrangement links TRBV19 to TRBJ2-2; 10 nucleotides align to TRBD2. The germline CDR1 and CDR2 sequences are LNHDA and SQIVND (reference sequence). The ends lost 6 bases at V and 0 bases at J; junction bases unmatched: 7. The CDR3 is made up of 17 amino acids. CDR3 protein: CASSRRTSGSNTGELFF. The CDR3 DNA sequence: TGTGCCAGTAGCCGCCGGACTAGCGGATCGAACACCGGGGAGCTGTTTTTT.

This chain connects TRBV5-1 to TRBJ2-5; weak D call: TRBD2 (6 bases). This CDR3 region has 15 residues. Deletions cut 4 bases from V and 1 base from J, with 14 bases between. Germline CDR1 reads SGHRS; CDR2 reads YFSETQ. CDR3 coding DNA: TGCGCCAGCAGCCAGCCGAGGGGAGGCCAAGAGACCCAGTACTTC. Translated: CASSQPRGGQETQYF.

This clonotype was recorded a few times. This chain uses TRBV7-2 with TRBJ2-7; 12 positions match TRBD2. This CDR3 contains 16 residues. Per the germline V gene, CDR1 is SGHTA and CDR2 is FQGNSA. V dropped 4 bases and J dropped 2; count of bases not matched to a gene: 6. CDR3: CASSYTLAGGTYEQYF. The DNA of the CDR3 is TGTGCCAGCAGCTACACCCTAGCGGGAGGGACCTACGAGCAGTACTTC.

This clonotype turned up a few times. The chain links TRBV20-1 to TRBJ2-7; 10 bases line up with TRBD2. J was trimmed by 12 bases and V by 5 bases; bases with no gene match: 13. Germline values: CDR1 DFQATT, CDR2 SNEGSKA (reference sequence). The CDR3 covers 13 residues. Here the CDR3 DNA reads TGCAGTGCTGATCCCGCTAGCGGGAGATCGTCGTACTTC. Amino acids: CSADPASGRSSYF.

This chain uses TRBV7-2 with TRBJ2-5; no clear D gene. Trimming took off 3 bases at V and 0 bases at J, with 5 bases between the two ends. Germline CDR1 reads SGHTA; CDR2 reads FQGNSA. The CDR3 extends over 13 amino acids. CDR3 DNA: TGTGCCAGCAGCTTTTCCGACCAAGAGACCCAGTACTTC. This gives the protein CASSFSDQETQYF.

The chain couples TRBV15 to TRBJ1-1; D is ambiguous. Trimming stripped 1 base from V and 5 bases from J, with 14 bases between. The CDR3 has 15 amino acids. The germline V gene encodes CDR1 LNHNV and CDR2 YYDKDF (reference sequence). The CDR3 reads CATSRGEVRGTEAFF. The CDR3 DNA follows: TGTGCCACCAGCAGAGGTGAGGTTAGAGGAACTGAAGCTTTCTTT.

The CDR3 DNA reads TGCAGCGTTGATAACTCTCGGGTTGGCTACACCTTC. It codes for CSVDNSRVGYTF. V usage is TRBV29-1 and J usage is TRBJ1-2; unclear D gene. Germline CDR1 is SQVTM and CDR2 is ANQGSEA. The CDR3 is made up of 12 amino acids. V was trimmed by 3 bases and J by 7 bases, leaving 12 bases between them.

The gene calls are TRBV29-1 and TRBJ1-1; no clear D gene. This CDR3 has 12 residues. V lost 4 bases and J 5 bases, leaving 11 bases between the germline ends. Germline values: CDR1 SQVTM, CDR2 ANQGSEA. For the CDR3, the DNA is TGCAGCGTTGCGGCGTCATTAACTGAAGCTTTCTTT. Translated: CSVAASLTEAFF.

The V call is TRBV3-1, the J call TRBJ2-3, with 8 bases fitting TRBD2. The V segment lost 4 bases and the J segment 2 bases; nucleotides outside the gene matches: 11. Germline CDR1 LGHDT, CDR2 YNNKEL (reference sequence). The CDR3 has 17 residues. The CDR3 loop is CASSRRARSGNTDTQYF. The DNA for the CDR3 is TGTGCCAGCAGCCGACGGGCCCGTAGCGGGAACACAGATACGCAGTATTTT.

This clonotype was seen only a few times. J is TRBJ2-2 and V is TRBV28, with 8 bases identical to TRBD1. The CDR3 is made up of 15 amino acids. The germline gives CDR1 MDHEN, CDR2 SYDVKM. The J segment lost 4 bases and the V segment lost 5 bases, leaving 6 bases of the junction unmatched. The CDR3 here is CASSPGTGSTGELFF. CDR3 DNA: TGTGCCAGCAGTCCAGGGACAGGATCCACCGGGGAGCTGTTTTTT.

The sample holds a few counts of this clonotype. CDR3 sequence: CSVGYNNEQFF. CDR3 bases: TGCAGCGTCGGTTACAACAATGAGCAGTTCTTC. The J gene is TRBJ2-1, the V gene TRBV29-1, with unresolved D. Deletions cut 6 bases from V and 5 bases from J, with 8 bases between. Germline CDR1 SQVTM, CDR2 ANQGSEA. The CDR3 has 11 amino acids.

This chain links TRBV20-1 with TRBJ2-5; D may be TRBD1 (6 bases). Trimming took off 3 bases at V and 5 bases at J, with 19 bases between the two ends. The CDR3 has 15 amino acids. The germline gives CDR1 DFQATT, CDR2 SNEGSKA (reference sequence). This chain's CDR3 is CSARITGSPSETQYF. CDR3 coding DNA: TGCAGTGCTAGGATTACAGGGTCTCCCTCGGAGACCCAGTACTTC.

CDR3 residues: CASIRFGRGNEQFF. The CDR3 nucleotides read TGTGCCAGCATCCGTTTCGGGAGGGGCAATGAGCAGTTCTTC. The chain joins TRBV27 to TRBJ2-1, with 8 bases fitting TRBD2. The ends lost 7 bases at V and 6 bases at J; junction bases unmatched: 8. Germline V gives CDR1 MNHEY, CDR2 SMNVEV (reference sequence). The CDR3 is made up of 14 amino acids.

This clonotype was seen more than once but under ten times. The chain combines TRBV5-1 with TRBJ2-5; 9 bases align to TRBD2. Trimming cost V 7 bases and J 2 bases; bases outside gene matches: 6. Looked up from germline, CDR1 is SGHRS and CDR2 is YFSETQ. There are 14 residues in the CDR3. The CDR3, as DNA: TGCGCCAGCGGGGATAGCGGGGGTCAAGAGACCCAGTACTTC. Its translation: CASGDSGGQETQYF.

This clonotype was counted between two and nine times. V usage is TRBV29-1 and J usage is TRBJ2-2, with TRBD1 identical over 9 bases. V lost 3 bases to trimming and J lost 5 bases; unmatched junction nucleotides: 7. This CDR3 is 15 amino acids long. CDR1 SQVTM and CDR2 ANQGSEA come from the germline V gene. The CDR3 loop reads CSVESGQGGTGELFF. As DNA, the CDR3 is TGCAGCGTTGAGTCGGGACAGGGTGGGACCGGGGAGCTGTTTTTT.

A remark on this clonotype: Germline is not matched at one junction end, which may reflect a read error. The chain carries TRBV20-1 and TRBJ1-1; D not certain. CDR1 and CDR2 (germline): DFQATT, SNEGSKA (reference sequence). The CDR3 has 12 residues. The CDR3 protein is CSVRRQNSEAFF. CDR3 nucleotide sequence: TGCAGTGTGAGAAGGCAGAACTCTGAAGCTTTCTTT.

This clonotype has a handful of counts. The V call is TRBV24-1, the J call TRBJ2-2; possibly TRBD2 for D (5 bases). The CDR3 covers 17 residues. V gave up 8 bases and J gave up 0 bases, with 18 bases separating them. Germline V gene sequence: CDR1 KGHDR, CDR2 SFDVKD. The chain's CDR3 is CATKKTDFAANTGELFF. The CDR3 DNA is TGTGCCACCAAGAAAACGGACTTTGCCGCGAACACCGGGGAGCTGTTTTTT.

Only a few counts were recorded for this clonotype. The rearrangement uses TRBV25-1 and TRBJ1-4; D is undetermined. V was cut by 6 bases and J by 8 bases, with 10 bases left in between. The germline V gene has CDR1 MGHDK and CDR2 SYGVNS. This CDR3 contains 12 residues. The chain's CDR3 is CASSPLDEKLFF. CDR3 in DNA: TGTGCCAGCAGCCCCCTGGACGAAAAACTGTTTTTT.

The sample holds a few counts of this clonotype. The rearrangement joins TRBV6-1 to TRBJ2-7, with 12 positions matching TRBD2. V shed 2 bases and J 5 bases; nucleotides not matched to a gene: 1. In germline, CDR1 is MNHNS, CDR2 SASEGT. This CDR3 contains 14 residues. For the CDR3, the DNA is TGTGCCAGCAGTGAAACTAGCGGGAGGAACGAGCAGTACTTC. Translating gives CASSETSGRNEQYF.

This clonotype was observed a few times. The chain has TRBV6-2 or TRBV6-3 and TRBJ1-1; 8 nucleotides agree with TRBD1. V lost 7 bases, J lost 0 bases, and 10 bases stayed unmatched. Looked up from germline, CDR1 is MNHEY and CDR2 is SVGEGT. The CDR3 is 16 amino acids. In nucleotides, the CDR3 is TGTGCCAGCATGGGACAGGAATCGTTCATGAACACTGAAGCTTTCTTT. As protein: CASMGQESFMNTEAFF.

A single count supports this clonotype. The chain carries TRBV9 and TRBJ1-2; 12 nucleotides match TRBD1. The CDR3 is made up of 16 amino acids. Per the germline V gene, CDR1 is SGDLS and CDR2 is YYNGEE. J gave up 2 bases and V 0 bases, and 2 bases lay outside the gene matches. The CDR3 here is CASSVEGQGANYGYTF. CDR3 coding DNA: TGTGCCAGCAGCGTAGAGGGACAGGGGGCCAACTATGGCTACACCTTC.